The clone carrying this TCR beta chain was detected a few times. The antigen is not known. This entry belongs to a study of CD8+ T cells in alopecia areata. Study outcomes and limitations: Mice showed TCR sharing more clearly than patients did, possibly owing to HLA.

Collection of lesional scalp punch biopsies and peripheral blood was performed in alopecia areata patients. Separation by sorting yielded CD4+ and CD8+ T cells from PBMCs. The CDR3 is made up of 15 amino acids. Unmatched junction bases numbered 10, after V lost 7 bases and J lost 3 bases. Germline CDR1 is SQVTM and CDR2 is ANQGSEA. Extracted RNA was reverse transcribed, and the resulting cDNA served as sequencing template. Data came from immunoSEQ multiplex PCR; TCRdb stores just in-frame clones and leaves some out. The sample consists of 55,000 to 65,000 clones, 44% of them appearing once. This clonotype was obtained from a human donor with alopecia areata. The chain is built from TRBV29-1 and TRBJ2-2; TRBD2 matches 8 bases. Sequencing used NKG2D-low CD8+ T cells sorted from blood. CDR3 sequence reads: CSAEGGGLYTGELFF. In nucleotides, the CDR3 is TGCAGCGCCGAAGGCGGGGGGCTATACACCGGGGAGCTGTTTTTT.